The sequence of this T cell receptor (beta chain) was determined in a study of chemoradiotherapy in HPV16-positive cancers. The repertoire was sequenced with immunoSEQ multiplex PCR; TCRdb's copy has only in-frame clones and lacks some. The table has over 20,000 clones, roughly nine tenths seen once. Trimming stripped 6 bases from V and 0 bases from J, with 11 bases between. This CDR3 comprises 14 residues. Germline V CDR1 and CDR2: SNHLY, FYNNEI. Sequenced here: blood, sampled from a patient who underwent chemoradiotherapy. The clonotype originates from a human donor with HPV-associated anogenital cancer. The rearrangement links TRBV2 to TRBJ1-1; the D gene is possibly TRBD1 (5 bases). The DNA of the CDR3 is TGTGCCAGCAGGGGGGTAAGGTTGAACACTGAAGCTTTCTTT. This codes for CASRGVRLNTEAFF.